The clone carrying this T cell receptor beta chain was found once. Its target is unknown. The sample belongs to a study of shared clonotypes between healthy human individuals. Sequenced by immunoSEQ multiplex PCR; TCRdb stores in-frame clones only, minus some. The sample yields about 1,800,000 clones, approximately 95% seen once. This CDR3 has 16 amino acids. V lost 4 bases, J lost 3 bases, and 18 bases lay in between. The germline CDR1 and CDR2 sequences are SGHTA and FQGNSA. The naive CD8 subset, CD45RO-negative cells positively selected for CCR7, excluded terminally differentiated effector memory CD45RA+ cells. Study-wide points: What rarefaction showed was incomplete sorted-subset sequencing despite large depth.

The receptor comes from a young man in good health. The V and J genes are TRBV7-2 and TRBJ1-2, with D tentatively TRBD1 (5 bases). The sequencing sample was made of naive CD8+ T cells sorted from blood. CDR3: CASSSLQGEVDYGYTF. CDR3 sequence (DNA): TGTGCCAGCAGCTCCCTCCAGGGAGAGGTTGACTATGGCTACACCTTC. Looking up the rest from reference TRBV7-2 and TRBJ1-2 gives the full variable domain: GAGVSQSPSNKVTEKGKDVELRCDPISGHTALYWYRQSLGQGLEFLIYFQGNSAPDKSGLPSDRFSAERTGGSVSTLTIQRTQQEDSAVYLCASSSLQGEVDYGYTFGSGTRLTVV.